This T cell receptor beta chain appears in the sequencing data of a study of blood T cell repertoires in COVID-19. The CDR3 is 14 amino acids. Germline V gene sequence: CDR1 SGHKS, CDR2 YYEKEE (reference sequence). The J segment lost 7 bases and the V segment lost 0 bases, leaving 2 bases of the junction unmatched. TCRdb's table, derived via immunoSEQ multiplex PCR, lists solely in-frame clones and lacks some. The table lists about 220,000 clones, 82% of them singletons. This TCR was sampled from a woman aged 55-70 years who had recovered from COVID-19. This chain connects TRBV5-5 to TRBJ1-4; 8 positions agree with TRBD1. The sample taken for sequencing was PBMCs or T cells enriched from blood (not recorded which). The CDR3 loop is CASSLGQGPEKLFF. DNA for the CDR3: TGTGCCAGCAGCTTGGGACAGGGGCCTGAAAAACTGTTTTTT.